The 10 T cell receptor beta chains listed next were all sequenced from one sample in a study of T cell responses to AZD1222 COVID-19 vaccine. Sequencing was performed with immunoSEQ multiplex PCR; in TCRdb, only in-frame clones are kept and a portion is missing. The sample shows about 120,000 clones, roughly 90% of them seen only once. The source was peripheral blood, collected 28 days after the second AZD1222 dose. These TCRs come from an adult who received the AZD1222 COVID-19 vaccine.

Written as DNA, the CDR3 is TGTGCCAGCATAAAAAAAAATTCACCCCTCCACTTT. It is translated as CASIKKNSPLHF. The genes are TRBV6-5 and TRBJ1-6; D unresolved. V lost 7 bases, J lost 7 bases, and 8 bases lay in between. The CDR3 runs to 12 residues. Germline loops: CDR1 MNHEY, CDR2 SVGAGI.

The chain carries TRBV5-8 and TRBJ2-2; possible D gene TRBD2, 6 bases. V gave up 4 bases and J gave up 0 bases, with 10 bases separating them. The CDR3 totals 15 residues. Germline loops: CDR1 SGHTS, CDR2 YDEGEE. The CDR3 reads CASSGQRANTGELFF. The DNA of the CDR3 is TGTGCCAGCAGCGGTCAGCGGGCGAACACCGGGGAGCTGTTTTTT.

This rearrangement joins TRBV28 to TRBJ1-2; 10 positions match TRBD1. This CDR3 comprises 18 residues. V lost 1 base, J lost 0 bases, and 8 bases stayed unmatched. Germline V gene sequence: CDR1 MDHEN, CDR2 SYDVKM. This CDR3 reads CASSLLGGTGDTNYGYTF. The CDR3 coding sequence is TGTGCCAGCAGTTTATTGGGCGGGACAGGGGACACTAACTATGGCTACACCTTC.

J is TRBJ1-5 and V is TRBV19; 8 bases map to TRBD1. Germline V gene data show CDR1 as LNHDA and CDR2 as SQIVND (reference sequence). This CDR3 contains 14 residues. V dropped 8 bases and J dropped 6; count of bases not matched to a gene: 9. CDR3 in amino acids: CASGDRGGGQPQHF. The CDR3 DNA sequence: TGTGCCAGTGGTGACAGGGGAGGCGGTCAGCCCCAGCATTTT. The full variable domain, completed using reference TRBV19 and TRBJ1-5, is DGGITQSPKYLFRKEGQNVTLSCEQNLNHDAMYWYRQDPGQGLRLIYYSQIVNDFQKGDIAEGYSVSREKKESFPLTVTSAQKNPTAFYLCASGDRGGGQPQHFGDGTRLSIL.

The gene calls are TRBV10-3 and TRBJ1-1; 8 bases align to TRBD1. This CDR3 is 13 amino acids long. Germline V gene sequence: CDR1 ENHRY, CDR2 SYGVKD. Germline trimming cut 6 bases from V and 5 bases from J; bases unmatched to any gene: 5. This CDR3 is CAIRDRGGTEAFF. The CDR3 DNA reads TGTGCCATCAGAGACAGGGGTGGAACTGAAGCTTTCTTT.

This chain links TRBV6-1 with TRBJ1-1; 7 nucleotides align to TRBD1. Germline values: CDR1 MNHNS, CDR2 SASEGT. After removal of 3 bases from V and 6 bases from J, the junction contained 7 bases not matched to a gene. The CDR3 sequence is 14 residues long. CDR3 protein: CASSERGGRAEAFF. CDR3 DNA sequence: TGTGCCAGCAGTGAGCGAGGGGGCAGGGCTGAAGCTTTCTTT.

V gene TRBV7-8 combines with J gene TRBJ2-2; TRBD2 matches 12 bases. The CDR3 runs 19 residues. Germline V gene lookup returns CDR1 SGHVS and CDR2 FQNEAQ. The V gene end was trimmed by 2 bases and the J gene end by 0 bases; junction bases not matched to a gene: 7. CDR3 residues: CASSLSRLAGVPNTGELFF. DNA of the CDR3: TGTGCCAGCAGCTTATCGCGACTAGCGGGGGTCCCGAACACCGGGGAGCTGTTTTTT. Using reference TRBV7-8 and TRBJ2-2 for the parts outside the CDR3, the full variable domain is GAGVSQSPRYKVAKRGQDVALRCDPISGHVSLFWYQQALGQGPEFLTYFQNEAQLDKSGLPSDRFFAERPEGSVSTLKIQRTQQEDSAVYLCASSLSRLAGVPNTGELFFGEGSRLTVL.

CDR3 protein: CASSEQYAFYGYTF. Written as DNA, the CDR3 is TGTGCCAGCAGTGAACAGTACGCCTTTTATGGCTACACCTTC. V is TRBV28 and J is TRBJ1-2; D call uncertain. This CDR3 region has 14 residues. Per the germline V gene, CDR1 is MDHEN and CDR2 is SYDVKM. Trimming shortened V by 5 bases and J by 5 bases, and 15 bases separated the two germline ends.

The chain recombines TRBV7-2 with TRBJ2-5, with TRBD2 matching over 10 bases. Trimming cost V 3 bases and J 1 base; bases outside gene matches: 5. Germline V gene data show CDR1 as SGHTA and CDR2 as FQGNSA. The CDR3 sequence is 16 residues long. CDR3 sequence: CASSFASGGFQETQYF. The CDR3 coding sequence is TGTGCCAGCAGCTTTGCTAGCGGGGGCTTCCAAGAGACCCAGTACTTC.

This CDR3 reads CASSPDGQGSYEQYF. The DNA of the CDR3 is TGTGCCAGCAGCCCGGACGGACAGGGGTCCTACGAGCAGTACTTC. The genes are TRBV5-6 and TRBJ2-7; 9 positions agree with TRBD1. V was pared by 4 bases and J by 1 base, with 6 bases of the junction left unmatched. There are 15 residues in the CDR3. Germline CDR1 reads SGHDT; CDR2 reads YYEEEE.